What follows are 26 T cell receptor beta chains derived from one specimen sequenced in a study of T cells after posttransplantation cyclophosphamide. Here immunoSEQ multiplex PCR was the method, and the copy in TCRdb shows in-frame clones only, minus some. The sample shows about 66,000 clones, 93% of them seen only once. The sample taken for sequencing was PBMCs. These receptors were collected from a woman aged 25 to 39 in good health and a related stem cell transplant donor.

The CDR3 DNA reads TGCAGCGTCGAGACTAGCTCTAGCGGGGAGCTGTTTTTT. Translated: CSVETSSSGELFF. The chain employs TRBV29-1 and TRBJ2-2; 7 bases are a match to TRBD2. This CDR3 is 13 amino acids long. V gave up 6 bases and J gave up 7 bases; unmatched junction bases: 8. The germline V gene encodes CDR1 SQVTM and CDR2 ANQGSEA.

V gene TRBV7-9 combines with J gene TRBJ1-1; possibly TRBD1 for D (5 bases). This CDR3 has 12 amino acids. V lost 6 bases and J 5 bases, leaving 10 bases between the germline ends. Germline CDR1 is SEHNR and CDR2 is FQNEAQ (reference sequence). CDR3 sequence reads: CASSPGTTEAFF. The CDR3 nucleotides are TGTGCCAGCAGTCCCGGGACTACTGAAGCTTTCTTT.

The rearrangement uses TRBV7-9 and TRBJ2-2; no clear D. The V and J ends lost 10 bases and 4 bases respectively, with 16 bases between them. The CDR3 length is 14 residues. Germline V gene sequence: CDR1 SEHNR, CDR2 FQNEAQ (reference sequence). The CDR3 DNA reads TGTGCCACCTCAGTGGGAAGAGTCACCGGGGAGCTGTTTTTT. Translating gives CATSVGRVTGELFF.

J is TRBJ2-1 and V is TRBV5-8, with TRBD2 matching 9 bases. The CDR3 loop spans 15 amino acids. The V and J ends lost 2 bases and 5 bases, in that order; junction bases with no gene match: 5. Germline V gene data show CDR1 as SGHTS and CDR2 as YDEGEE. The CDR3 nucleotides are TGTGCCAGCAGCTTAGGGGCGGGGGGGCACAATGAGCAGTTCTTC. It translates to CASSLGAGGHNEQFF.

The V gene is TRBV4-3, the J gene TRBJ1-4; D possibly corresponds to TRBD1 (6 bases). Trimming removed 1 base from V and 8 bases from J, with 14 bases in between. This CDR3 has 15 residues. Per the germline V gene, CDR1 is LGHNA and CDR2 is YSLEER. This chain's CDR3 is CASSQAGQRVEKLFF. CDR3 DNA: TGCGCCAGCAGCCAAGCCGGACAGAGGGTCGAAAAACTGTTTTTT.

The rearrangement joins TRBV7-8 to TRBJ2-7, with TRBD2 matching over 9 bases. This CDR3 is 18 amino acids long. V lost 0 bases to trimming and J lost 4 bases; unmatched junction nucleotides: 13. Germline CDR1 is SGHVS and CDR2 is FQNEAQ. Here the CDR3 DNA reads TGTGCCAGCAGCTTAGCAAGGCCTCGGACTAGCGATTCTTACGAGCAGTACTTC. As protein: CASSLARPRTSDSYEQYF. The entire variable domain, with the rest obtained from reference TRBV7-8 and TRBJ2-7, is as follows: GAGVSQSPRYKVAKRGQDVALRCDPISGHVSLFWYQQALGQGPEFLTYFQNEAQLDKSGLPSDRFFAERPEGSVSTLKIQRTQQEDSAVYLCASSLARPRTSDSYEQYFGPGTRLTVT.

This chain uses TRBV11-3 with TRBJ1-1; D is unresolved. The V gene's germline CDR1 is SGHNT and CDR2 YENEEA. The CDR3 extends over 13 amino acids. Trimming took 6 bases from V and 1 from J, leaving 9 bases between them. Here the CDR3 DNA reads TGTGCCAGCAGTTATCAGCAGAACACTGAAGCTTTCTTT. Translation: CASSYQQNTEAFF.

V gene TRBV29-1 combines with J gene TRBJ2-3, with unresolved D. Per germline, CDR1 SQVTM and CDR2 ANQGSEA. V shed 5 bases and J shed 4 bases, with 16 bases lying between them. The CDR3 is made up of 14 amino acids. Here the CDR3 reads CSVLDPSRADTQYF. For the CDR3, the DNA is TGCAGCGTTTTGGACCCCTCTCGAGCAGATACGCAGTATTTT.

The chain is built from TRBV9 and TRBJ1-1; 8 bases line up with TRBD1. The junction had 2 bases not matched to a gene; V was cut back by 0 bases and J by 1 base. Per germline, CDR1 SGDLS and CDR2 YYNGEE. The CDR3 consists of 15 residues. This CDR3 reads CASSVADRANTEAFF. The CDR3 bases are TGTGCCAGCAGCGTAGCGGACAGGGCGAACACTGAAGCTTTCTTT.

The V call is TRBV6-5, the J call TRBJ1-2; D unresolved. This CDR3 spans 16 amino acids. The germline V gene has CDR1 MNHEY and CDR2 SVGAGI. Trimming stripped 2 bases from V and 5 bases from J, with 18 bases between. The CDR3, as DNA: TGTGCCAGCAGTTACGGGGTCGGCAGGTCGGAATATGGCTACACCTTC. Translating it yields CASSYGVGRSEYGYTF.

The V gene is TRBV2, the J gene TRBJ2-7; D gene uncertain. V dropped 1 base and J dropped 2 bases, with 6 bases sitting between them. The CDR3 spans 13 residues. Looked up from germline, CDR1 is SNHLY and CDR2 is FYNNEI. The CDR3 nucleotides read TGTGCCAGCAGTGAAGGGAGCACCTACGAGCAGTACTTC. Protein: CASSEGSTYEQYF.

The chain recombines TRBV5-1 with TRBJ2-3, with 10 bases fitting TRBD2. Germline assignment: CDR1 SGHRS and CDR2 YFSETQ. Unmatched junction bases numbered 4, after V lost 1 base and J lost 5 bases. The CDR3 totals 15 residues. Written as DNA, the CDR3 is TGCGCCAGCAGCTTGATAGCGGGGGGTTTAGATACGCAGTATTTT. This encodes CASSLIAGGLDTQYF.

This chain connects TRBV4-1 to TRBJ2-7; D gene ambiguous. CDR3 length equals 14 residues. CDR1 and CDR2 (germline): MGHRA, YSYEKL. V was cut by 3 bases and J by 2 bases, with 11 bases left in between. The CDR3 sequence is CASSHSGRTYEQYF. In DNA form, the CDR3 reads TGCGCCAGCAGCCACTCAGGACGGACCTACGAGCAGTACTTC.

This sequence joins TRBV2 and TRBJ1-4, with D unclear. CDR3 size: 12 residues. Trimming removed 1 base from V and 6 bases from J, with 3 bases in between. In germline, CDR1 is SNHLY, CDR2 FYNNEI. This chain's CDR3 is CASSEGYEKLFF. The CDR3 nucleotides read TGTGCCAGCAGTGAAGGATATGAAAAACTGTTTTTT.

This chain connects TRBV4-3 to TRBJ2-1; 8 bases agree with TRBD2. Germline V gives CDR1 LGHNA, CDR2 YSLEER. J lost 3 bases, V lost 3 bases, and 10 bases had no gene match. This CDR3 has 17 amino acids. CDR3 residues: CASSQDLGGGYYNEQFF. The CDR3 bases are TGCGCCAGCAGCCAGGACCTTGGCGGGGGGTACTACAATGAGCAGTTCTTC.

The chain recombines TRBV21-1 with TRBJ2-7; TRBD2, the table's D call, was not compared with the DNA. TRBV21-1 is a pseudogene segment. The CDR3 sequence is 10 residues long. CDR3 nucleotide sequence: TGTGCCAGCAGCAAAATTAAGCAGTACTTC. Translation: CASSKIKQYF.

The chain carries TRBV5-6 and TRBJ2-1; TRBD2 might be the D (6 bases). The CDR3 is made up of 12 amino acids. V gave up 1 base and J gave up 10 bases, with 9 bases separating them. Germline V CDR1 and CDR2: SGHDT, YYEEEE. This CDR3 reads CASSLSRGEQFF. CDR3 nucleotides: TGTGCCAGCAGCTTGTCGCGGGGAGAGCAGTTCTTC.

The chain recombines TRBV18 with TRBJ1-2; tentatively, D is TRBD1 (5 bases). CDR1 KGHSH and CDR2 LQKENI come from the germline V gene. The ends were cut back, 0 bases at V and 4 bases at J, with 12 bases in the middle. The CDR3 runs to 15 residues. The CDR3 DNA follows: TGTGCCAGCTCACCACCGGCGGGGGTTACCTATGGCTACACCTTC. It yields the protein CASSPPAGVTYGYTF. The full variable domain, its missing parts supplied by reference TRBV18 and TRBJ1-2, is NAGVMQNPRHLVRRRGQEARLRCSPMKGHSHVYWYRQLPEEGLKFMVYLQKENIIDESGMPKERFSAEFPKEGPSILRIQQVVRGDSAAYFCASSPPAGVTYGYTFGSGTRLTVV.

As DNA, the CDR3 is TGCGCCAGCAGCCAAGATCCCCTGGTCGGAAACATTCAGTACTTC. This translates into CASSQDPLVGNIQYF. V usage is TRBV4-1 and J usage is TRBJ2-4, with no clear D. The ends were cut back, 0 bases at V and 6 bases at J, with 12 bases in the middle. CDR1 and CDR2 (germline): MGHRA, YSYEKL. The CDR3 consists of 15 residues.

This chain links TRBV7-2 with TRBJ1-2; unclear D gene. The length of the CDR3 is 15 residues. V lost 5 bases and J 8 bases, leaving 21 bases between the germline ends. From germline, CDR1 is SGHTA and CDR2 FQGNSA. The CDR3 sequence: CASSPWQAKSGGYTF. The CDR3 DNA reads as TGTGCCAGCAGCCCGTGGCAGGCCAAGAGCGGGGGCTACACCTTC.

The CDR3 DNA reads TGCAGCGTTGGAGTGGGGGGCGGGTCCAATCAGCCCCAGCATTTT. Its protein is CSVGVGGGSNQPQHF. The rearrangement uses TRBV29-1 and TRBJ1-5; maybe TRBD1 (6 bases). Germline V gives CDR1 SQVTM, CDR2 ANQGSEA. The CDR3 contains 15 residues. Trimming stripped 4 bases from V and 3 bases from J, with 16 bases between.

The V gene is TRBV18, the J gene TRBJ1-1; no definite D call. CDR1 is KGHSH, CDR2 LQKENI, per germline. This CDR3 has 13 amino acids. Trimming cost V 1 base and J 8 bases, with 11 bases left between them. The CDR3 DNA is TGTGCCAGCTCACCACAGAGTTCCGTAGAAGCTTTCTTT. Its protein product is CASSPQSSVEAFF.

The chain employs TRBV23-1 and TRBJ2-2, with D tentatively TRBD2 (5 bases). TRBV23-1 is sorted into the ORF group, with uncertain function. V lost 0 bases and J lost 5, with 10 bases in between. The CDR3 runs 15 residues. In DNA, the CDR3 is TGCGCCAGCAGTCAATCGAGGACGGGGACCGGGGAGCTGTTTTTT. This encodes CASSQSRTGTGELFF.

V gene TRBV7-9 combines with J gene TRBJ2-1, with 10 bases identical to TRBD1. The CDR3 is made up of 16 amino acids. The germline gives CDR1 SEHNR, CDR2 FQNEAQ (reference sequence). After removal of 3 bases from V and 4 bases from J, the junction contained 6 bases not matched to a gene. The CDR3 region has the DNA TGTGCCAGCAGCTTTGCGGACAGGGGGTTTTACAATGAGCAGTTCTTC. Translated: CASSFADRGFYNEQFF.

This clone was seen just once. The chain joins TRBV7-9 to TRBJ2-7, with D perhaps TRBD1 (5 bases). CDR1 and CDR2 from the germline V gene are SEHNR and FQNEAQ (reference sequence). The CDR3 loop spans 15 amino acids. Trimming pared 1 base from V and 3 bases from J, leaving 13 bases between. The DNA of the CDR3 is TGTGCCAGCAGCTTAGGCGAAGGGGCGCGCTACGAGCAGTACTTC. Its protein is CASSLGEGARYEQYF.

This chain uses TRBV28 with TRBJ2-7; D not resolved. In germline, CDR1 is MDHEN, CDR2 SYDVKM. CDR3 length equals 16 residues. V was pared by 4 bases and J by 0 bases, with 16 bases between. CDR3 coding DNA: TGTGCCAGCAGTTCACGACATTTAAGGAGCTCCTACGAGCAGTACTTC. It is translated as CASSSRHLRSSYEQYF.